This T cell receptor (beta chain) was captured in a study of T-cell reconstitution after alpha-beta-depleted transplantation in children. Study conclusions and caveats: At the one-year point after transplant, T-cell counts and TCRbeta diversity were found to come mostly from T cells that had been newly produced. Roughly two months post-transplant, alpha-beta T cells reportedly originated from several hundred graft clones that had expanded. Certain patients had high TCRbeta diversity at day 60, and it came from recipient T cells and thymic progenitors that survived.

V lost 0 bases and J lost 4; bases outside the gene matches: 3. Germline CDR1 reads SGHAT; CDR2 reads FQNNGV. The CDR3 runs 14 residues. This clonotype has at least ten counts. Its cognate antigen is unknown. Unique molecular identifiers were incorporated when the TCRbeta library was constructed. One entry per CDR3 protein results from TCRdb running MiXCR on the PCR reads. The repertoire includes about 48,000 distinct CDR3 sequences, less than 6% of them detected once, and around 30% sits in the top ten. This chain uses TRBV11-2 with TRBJ2-7; 7 bases align to TRBD2. This TCR derives from a female patient aged 2 to 10 who had a stem cell transplant for aplastic anemia, so the T cells may come from the graft donor. Sequences were derived from PBMCs, mostly from graft donor cells, sampled 60 days after TCRalphabeta/CD19-depleted stem cell transplant. The DNA of the CDR3 is TGTGCCAGCAGCTTAGATGCGGGAGCTTACGAGCAGTACTTC. Translation: CASSLDAGAYEQYF.